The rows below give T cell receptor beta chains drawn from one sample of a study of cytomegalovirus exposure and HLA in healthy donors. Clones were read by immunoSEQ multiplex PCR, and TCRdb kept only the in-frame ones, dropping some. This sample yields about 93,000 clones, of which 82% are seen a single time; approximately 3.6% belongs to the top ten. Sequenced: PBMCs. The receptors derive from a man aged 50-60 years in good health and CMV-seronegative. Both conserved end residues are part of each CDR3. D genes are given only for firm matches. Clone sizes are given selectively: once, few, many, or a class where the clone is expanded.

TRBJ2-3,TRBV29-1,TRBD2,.,CSVEGTSIGLLTDTQYF,TGCAGCGTTGAGGGGACTAGTATCGGGTTACTGACAGATACGCAGTATTTT
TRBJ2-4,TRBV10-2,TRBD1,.,CASSGDRVDKYF,TGCGCCAGCAGTGGGGACAGGGTCGACAAGTACTTC
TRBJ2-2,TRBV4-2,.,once,CASSPISGGSSTGELFF,TGTGCCAGCAGCCCTATTAGTGGAGGGAGTAGCACCGGGGAGCTGTTTTTT
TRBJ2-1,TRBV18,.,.,CASSLQVSPSGNEQFF,TGTGCCAGCTCATTACAAGTCTCGCCGTCGGGGAATGAGCAGTTCTTC
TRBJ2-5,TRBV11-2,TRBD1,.,CASSSDRASQETQYF,TGTGCCAGCAGCTCGGACAGGGCGTCTCAAGAGACCCAGTACTTC
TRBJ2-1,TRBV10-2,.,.,CASSLRDEQFF,TGCGCCAGCAGTCTCAGGGATGAGCAGTTCTTC
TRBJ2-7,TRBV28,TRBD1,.,CASSPGQGYEQYF,TGTGCCAGCAGTCCTGGACAGGGCTACGAGCAGTACTTC
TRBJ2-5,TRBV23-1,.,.,CASSPPPRTEKETQYF,TGCGCCAGCAGTCCACCGCCCAGGACAGAGAAAGAGACCCAGTACTTC
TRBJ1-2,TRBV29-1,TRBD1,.,CSVEAPRTGFVDGYTF,TGCAGCGTTGAGGCTCCCCGGACAGGGTTCGTGGATGGCTACACCTTC
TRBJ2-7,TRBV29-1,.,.,CSVRDTLSSYEQYF,TGCAGCGTTCGGGACACACTTAGCTCCTACGAGCAGTACTTC
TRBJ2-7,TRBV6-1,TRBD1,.,CASSGDRYEQYF,TGTGCCAGCAGTGGGGACAGGTACGAGCAGTACTTC
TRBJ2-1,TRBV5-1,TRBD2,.,CASSRTSGSDEQFF,TGCGCCAGCAGTCGAACTAGCGGGAGCGATGAGCAGTTCTTC
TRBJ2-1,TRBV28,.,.,CASSRRDWHNPNEQFF,TGTGCCAGCAGCCGTAGGGACTGGCACAATCCCAATGAGCAGTTCTTC
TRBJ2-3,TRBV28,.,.,CASSLEGTFTDTQYF,TGTGCCAGCAGTCTCGAGGGCACCTTCACAGATACGCAGTATTTT
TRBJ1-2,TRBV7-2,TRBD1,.,CASSTGVRYGYTF,TGTGCCAGCTCGACAGGGGTCAGATATGGCTACACCTTC
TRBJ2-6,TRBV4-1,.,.,CASRPVPSGANVLTF,TGCGCCAGCCGCCCGGTCCCCTCTGGGGCCAACGTCCTGACTTTC
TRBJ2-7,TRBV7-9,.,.,CASSPLLGGPRSYEQYF,TGTGCCAGCAGCCCCCTTCTTGGGGGCCCCCGCTCCTACGAGCAGTACTTC
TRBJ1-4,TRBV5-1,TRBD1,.,CASRFRGRDGEKLFF,TGCGCCAGCCGATTCAGGGGGCGCGACGGTGAAAAACTGTTTTTT
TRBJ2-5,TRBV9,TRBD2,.,CASSVEGAGRQETQYF,TGTGCCAGCAGCGTAGAGGGAGCGGGGCGGCAAGAGACCCAGTACTTC
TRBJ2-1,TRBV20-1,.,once,CSATSNEQFF,TGCAGTGCTACTTCTAATGAGCAGTTCTTC
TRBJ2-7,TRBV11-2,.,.,CASSLGPGSYEQYF,TGTGCCAGCAGCTTAGGTCCGGGATCCTACGAGCAGTACTTC
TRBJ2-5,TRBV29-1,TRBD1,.,CSVEGQDRVQYF,TGCAGCGTTGAAGGTCAGGACAGGGTTCAGTACTTC